The 18 T cell receptor beta chains given below trace back to one sample, sequenced in a study of blood T cell repertoires in COVID-19. Profiling relied on immunoSEQ multiplex PCR, and the TCRdb table lists in-frame clones only, not all of them. The top ten clones hold more than 1% of a sample with tens of thousands of clones, roughly four fifths of them seen once. Sequenced material: peripheral blood. Receptors originate from a woman aged 80 or over with acute or convalescent COVID-19.

V usage is TRBV5-1 and J usage is TRBJ2-7; TRBD2 agrees at 7 bases. The germline V gene has CDR1 SGHRS and CDR2 YFSETQ. CDR3 length equals 14 residues. Trimming took 7 bases from V and 2 from J; bases not matched to a gene: 9. CDR3 in amino acids: CASGTSGVTYEQYF. Written as DNA, the CDR3 is TGCGCCAGCGGTACAAGCGGGGTGACCTACGAGCAGTACTTC.

The rearrangement links TRBV5-1 to TRBJ2-2; 7 bases are a match to TRBD2. Trimming took 3 bases from V and 6 from J; bases not matched to a gene: 11. This CDR3 has 16 residues. The germline V gene encodes CDR1 SGHRS and CDR2 YFSETQ. CDR3 amino acids: CASSYNGGDFSGELFF. The CDR3 DNA reads as TGCGCCAGCAGCTATAATGGGGGGGATTTTTCCGGGGAGCTGTTTTTT.

J is TRBJ2-7 and V is TRBV10-3, with D tentatively TRBD2 (7 bases). Germline-derived CDR1 and CDR2 are ENHRY and SYGVKD. Trimming removed 4 bases from V and 6 bases from J, with 16 bases in between. This CDR3 is built from 14 residues. In nucleotides, the CDR3 is TGTGCCATCAGTGGGGGGGGGCAGTTAGGCGAGCAGTACTTC. Translation: CAISGGGQLGEQYF.

V and J are TRBV7-9 and TRBJ2-3; TRBD2 matches 7 bases. This CDR3 has 16 amino acids. The V gene's germline CDR1 is SEHNR and CDR2 FQNEAQ (reference sequence). Unmatched junction bases numbered 8, after V lost 1 base and J lost 4 bases. The CDR3 here is CASSLEGRGLSDTQYF. In nucleotides, the CDR3 is TGTGCCAGCAGCTTAGAAGGGCGGGGGTTGTCAGATACGCAGTATTTT.

The chain employs TRBV21-1 and TRBJ2-7; TRBD1 reflects the table's D call only, with no check against the DNA. TRBV21-1 is noted as a pseudogene. The CDR3 loop spans 9 amino acids. The CDR3 nucleotides read TGTGGGGGGCCCAACGAGCAGTACTTC. Its translation is CGGPNEQYF.

The chain carries TRBV19 and TRBJ2-4; weak D call: TRBD1 (6 bases). Germline values: CDR1 LNHDA, CDR2 SQIVND (reference sequence). With 7 bases removed from V and 1 base from J, the gap between germline ends came to 8 bases. The CDR3 covers 13 residues. This CDR3 reads CASTTGAKNIQYF. The CDR3 region has the DNA TGTGCCAGTACAACAGGGGCCAAAAACATTCAGTACTTC.

This chain connects TRBV14 to TRBJ2-3; D perhaps matches TRBD1 (5 bases). Germline CDR1 SGHDN, CDR2 FVKESK. The CDR3 extends over 16 amino acids. Trimming shortened V by 4 bases and J by 5 bases, and 19 bases separated the two germline ends. The CDR3 is CASSLGRGPVGDTQYF. CDR3 DNA sequence: TGTGCCAGCAGCCTCGGAAGGGGCCCGGTGGGAGATACGCAGTATTTT. The full variable domain, with the rest looked up from reference TRBV14 and TRBJ2-3, is EAGVTQFPSHSVIEKGQTVTLRCDPISGHDNLYWYRRVMGKEIKFLLHFVKESKQDESGMPNNRFLAERTGGTYSTLKVQPAELEDSGVYFCASSLGRGPVGDTQYFGPGTRLTVL.

The gene calls are TRBV14 and TRBJ1-1; D possibly corresponds to TRBD1 (5 bases). The germline V gene encodes CDR1 SGHDN and CDR2 FVKESK. This CDR3 comprises 13 residues. The V end was cut by 3 bases, the J end by 1 base, with 6 bases between. The CDR3 protein is CASSQDTNTEAFF. The CDR3 DNA reads TGTGCCAGCAGCCAGGACACGAACACTGAAGCTTTCTTT.

The rearrangement uses TRBV11-1 and TRBJ2-3, with D maybe TRBD2 (6 bases). This CDR3 has 15 residues. The V and J ends lost 1 base and 7 bases respectively, with 15 bases between them. CDR1 SGHAT and CDR2 FQDESV come from the germline V gene (reference sequence). CDR3 in DNA: TGTGCCAGCAGCTTAGACGGAGGGCTTTCACATACGCAGTATTTT. Protein: CASSLDGGLSHTQYF.

The chain couples TRBV7-2 to TRBJ2-1, with D unresolved. With 1 base removed from V and 5 bases from J, the gap between germline ends came to 12 bases. CDR3 length: 15 amino acids. CDR1 SGHTA and CDR2 FQGNSA come from the germline V gene. The DNA of the CDR3 is TGTGCCAGCAGCTTAGTAGCTAGTGTAAACAATGAGCAGTTCTTC. It yields the protein CASSLVASVNNEQFF.

The chain uses TRBV28 and TRBJ2-1; 7 nucleotides align to TRBD1. The CDR3 is made up of 12 amino acids. CDR1 is MDHEN and CDR2 is SYDVKM in the germline V gene. Trimming removed 10 bases from V and 8 bases from J; junction bases left unmatched: 8. The CDR3 here is CATHEGTDEQFF. CDR3 in DNA: TGTGCCACCCATGAGGGGACAGATGAGCAGTTCTTC.

The chain links TRBV5-6 to TRBJ1-6; D is unresolved. The V and J ends lost 0 bases and 7 bases respectively, with 5 bases between them. The CDR3 length is 13 residues. Germline-derived CDR1 and CDR2 are SGHDT and YYEEEE. CDR3: CASSLGQNSPLHF. The CDR3 DNA reads as TGTGCCAGCAGCTTGGGTCAAAATTCACCCCTCCACTTT.

The chain has TRBV5-1 and TRBJ1-5, with TRBD1 identical over 7 bases. There are 14 residues in the CDR3. J was trimmed by 6 bases and V by 1 base; bases with no gene match: 4. CDR1 SGHRS and CDR2 YFSETQ come from the germline V gene. The CDR3 reads CASSLTGAPQPQHF. The DNA of the CDR3 is TGCGCCAGCAGCTTGACAGGGGCCCCTCAGCCCCAGCATTTT. The full variable domain, in which reference TRBV5-1 and TRBJ1-5 provide the parts outside the CDR3, is KAGVTQTPRYLIKTRGQQVTLSCSPISGHRSVSWYQQTPGQGLQFLFEYFSETQRNKGNFPGRFSGRQFSNSRSEMNVSTLELGDSALYLCASSLTGAPQPQHFGDGTRLSIL.

V gene TRBV5-1 combines with J gene TRBJ1-1, with 8 nucleotides matching TRBD1. J lost 4 bases, V lost 3 bases, and 11 bases had no gene match. This CDR3 contains 16 residues. CDR1 is SGHRS, CDR2 YFSETQ, per germline. The CDR3: CASSYGQGSAGTEAFF. Here the CDR3 DNA reads TGCGCCAGCAGCTACGGACAGGGATCGGCCGGCACTGAAGCTTTCTTT.

The chain is built from TRBV23-1 and TRBJ1-3, with a tentative D call TRBD1 (5 bases). TRBV23-1 is an open reading frame whose function is uncertain. V lost 0 bases to trimming and J lost 0 bases, with 24 bases between them. The CDR3 contains 21 residues. CDR3 sequence: CASSQSGPGLSIGVSGNTIYF. In DNA form, the CDR3 reads TGCGCCAGCAGTCAATCGGGGCCAGGCCTAAGCATAGGGGTCTCTGGAAACACCATATATTTT.

The chain has TRBV3-1 (or the pseudogene TRBV3-2) and TRBJ2-6, with D maybe TRBD1 (6 bases). From germline, CDR1 is LGHDT and CDR2 YNNKEL (reference sequence). V lost 0 bases and J lost 2, with 11 bases in between. The CDR3 runs 17 residues. The CDR3 is CASSQEVPGAGANVLTF. CDR3 DNA: TGTGCCAGCAGCCAAGAGGTACCAGGGGCTGGGGCCAACGTCCTGACTTTC.

The rearrangement links TRBV11-2 to TRBJ2-7; TRBD2 is a possible D gene (6 bases). Germline values: CDR1 SGHAT, CDR2 FQNNGV. V lost 5 bases to trimming and J lost 6 bases, with 20 bases between them. The CDR3 is made up of 15 amino acids. CDR3 DNA sequence: TGTGCCAGCAGCACCTCATTTTCCTTGGGGGGCGAGCAGTACTTC. Protein sequence: CASSTSFSLGGEQYF. Supplemented by reference TRBV11-2 and TRBJ2-7, the full variable domain reads EAGVAQSPRYKIIEKRQSVAFWCNPISGHATLYWYQQILGQGPKLLIQFQNNGVVDDSQLPKDRFSAERLKGVDSTLKIQPAKLEDSAVYLCASSTSFSLGGEQYFGPGTRLTVT.

In its sample, this clone was seen once. V is TRBV11-1 and J is TRBJ2-1; tentatively, D is TRBD2 (5 bases). With 0 bases removed from V and 8 bases from J, the gap between germline ends came to 11 bases. The CDR3 is made up of 14 amino acids. The germline CDR1 and CDR2 sequences are SGHAT and FQDESV (reference sequence). CDR3 sequence (DNA): TGTGCCAGCAGCTTAGCGGGGAGTGTCTATGAGCAGTTCTTC. Its protein is CASSLAGSVYEQFF.